This T cell receptor (beta chain) stems from a study of human T cells and chemical hapten exposure. Turning to the study itself: DPC (0.01%) was patch tested on the upper back and read at 6 days. The study, taken as a whole, reports: The number of TCRs over 1 in 1000 frequency stayed unchanged after DPC.

As to time point: pre-sensitization, week 0. Treatment in this sample: therapeutic diphenylcyclopropenone sensitization with weekly scalp DPC. Ahead of applying each patch test, blood was sampled. V lost 2 bases, J lost 4 bases, and 2 bases stayed unmatched. The CDR3 is made up of 13 amino acids. Germline V CDR1 and CDR2: SQVTM, ANQGSEA. MiXCR, run by TCRdb on the RACE reads, gives a single entry per CDR3 protein. The table records about 380,000 distinct CDR3 sequences, more than 4.5% of them present only once. This clonotype was picked up a small number of times. The target antigen is unknown. This specimen was whole blood, taken in connection with sensitization to the hapten diphenylcyclopropenone (DPC). The sequence came from a woman aged 45-59 years with alopecia areata. Some clones in this sample may be carry-over from other donors' samples. V gene TRBV29-1 combines with J gene TRBJ2-4, with TRBD1 matching over 7 bases. CDR3 sequence (DNA): TGCAGCGTTGAACGGGGACAGAAAAACATTCAGTACTTC. The encoded protein is CSVERGQKNIQYF.